What follows are 26 T cell receptor beta chains derived from one specimen sequenced in a study of siplizumab effects on memory and regulatory T cells. Libraries were prepared by immunoSEQ multiplex PCR; TCRdb keeps only in-frame clonotypes and omits some of them. In the table there are about 82,000 clones, roughly 87% of which are singletons. The sample consisted of Tregs sorted from blood. The receptors were gathered from a human donor in good health.

The chain has TRBV12-5 and TRBJ1-4, with D maybe TRBD1 (5 bases). V lost 3 bases, J lost 6 bases, and 5 bases lay in between. This CDR3 has 12 residues. Germline CDR1 is LGHNT and CDR2 is FRNRAP. The CDR3 loop reads CASGFRDEKLFF. DNA for the CDR3: TGTGCTAGTGGTTTCAGGGATGAAAAACTGTTTTTT.

The V gene is TRBV18, the J gene TRBJ1-2; D is uncertain. The CDR3 length is 12 residues. V was pared by 2 bases and J by 5 bases, with 6 bases between. CDR1 is KGHSH, CDR2 LQKENI, per germline. The CDR3 nucleotides are TGTGCCAGCTCACCAGGGGATTATGGCTACACCTTC. Residues: CASSPGDYGYTF.

V and J are TRBV5-1 and TRBJ2-1, with D possibly being TRBD2 (5 bases). CDR1 and CDR2 (germline): SGHRS, YFSETQ. Trimming pared 2 bases from V and 9 bases from J, leaving 21 bases between. The CDR3 extends over 16 amino acids. The CDR3 sequence: CASSFFTSWFVSEQFF. In DNA, the CDR3 is TGCGCCAGCAGCTTTTTTACTAGTTGGTTTGTTAGTGAGCAGTTCTTC. The variable domain in full, completed from reference TRBV5-1 and TRBJ2-1, reads KAGVTQTPRYLIKTRGQQVTLSCSPISGHRSVSWYQQTPGQGLQFLFEYFSETQRNKGNFPGRFSGRQFSNSRSEMNVSTLELGDSALYLCASSFFTSWFVSEQFFGPGTRLTVL.

A note on this clone: The sample holds other DNA sequences that translate to the same CDR3. The chain is built from TRBV7-2 and TRBJ1-5; D is undetermined. This CDR3 region has 13 residues. Germline V gene lookup returns CDR1 SGHTA and CDR2 FQGNSA. Between the trimmed V and J ends, which lost 1 base and 7 bases, there was a span of 8 bases. The CDR3 bases are TGTGCCAGCAGCTTAGTCGAGGGCCAGCCCCAGCATTTT. As protein: CASSLVEGQPQHF. Full variable domain (outside the CDR3, taken from reference TRBV7-2 and TRBJ1-5): GAGVSQSPSNKVTEKGKDVELRCDPISGHTALYWYRQSLGQGLEFLIYFQGNSAPDKSGLPSDRFSAERTGGSVSTLTIQRTQQEDSAVYLCASSLVEGQPQHFGDGTRLSIL.

The chain combines TRBV7-7 with TRBJ2-5; tentatively, D is TRBD1 (6 bases). CDR3 size: 13 residues. Trimming cost V 4 bases and J 5 bases, with 11 bases left between them. Germline V lookup: CDR1 SSHAT, CDR2 FNYEAQ (reference sequence). The CDR3 loop is CASSSQGLETQYF. The CDR3 nucleotides read TGTGCCAGCAGCTCACAGGGTCTTGAGACCCAGTACTTC.

The chain has TRBV4-2 and TRBJ2-1; D gene uncertain. CDR1 and CDR2 from the germline V gene are LGHNA and YNFKEQ. V lost 3 bases, J lost 7 bases, and 7 bases lay in between. The CDR3 sequence is 12 residues long. In DNA form, the CDR3 reads TGTGCCAGCAGCCAGCTGGGGAATGAGCAGTTCTTC. Residues: CASSQLGNEQFF.

The CDR3 bases are TGTGCCAGCAGCCCCGCGGCAGGGGATACCGGGGAGCTGTTTTTT. Translation: CASSPAAGDTGELFF. The chain joins TRBV11-2 to TRBJ2-2; maybe TRBD1 (6 bases). This CDR3 spans 15 amino acids. Germline V gene sequence: CDR1 SGHAT, CDR2 FQNNGV. V was cut by 5 bases and J by 5 bases, with 15 bases left in between.

This chain uses TRBV5-1 with TRBJ2-3; tentative D call: TRBD1 (5 bases). The CDR3 spans 14 residues. V was shortened by 4 bases and J by 6 bases, with 15 bases between the two germline ends. Germline-derived CDR1 and CDR2 are SGHRS and YFSETQ. The CDR3 DNA reads as TGCGCCAGCAGCCCTTGGACAAGCCCGGATACGCAGTATTTT. Protein product: CASSPWTSPDTQYF.

This clone was seen once. The chain has TRBV28 and TRBJ1-5; no firm D call. V was clipped by 5 bases and J by 5 bases, with 10 bases between them. The CDR3 is 13 amino acids. CDR1 and CDR2 from the germline V gene are MDHEN and SYDVKM. The CDR3 DNA sequence: TGTGCCAGCAGTGACGTCCCCGATCAGCCCCAGCATTTT. Amino acid sequence: CASSDVPDQPQHF.

The rearrangement joins TRBV10-3 to TRBJ1-4; 9 positions agree with TRBD1. The CDR3 runs to 17 residues. V trimming: 10 bases; J trimming: 5 bases; junction bases outside the gene matches: 17. Per the germline V gene, CDR1 is ENHRY and CDR2 is SYGVKD. The CDR3 loop reads CASQQGAVRGTNEKLFF. For the CDR3, the DNA is TGTGCCAGCCAACAGGGGGCGGTCAGAGGAACAAATGAAAAACTGTTTTTT.

The chain couples TRBV11-2 to TRBJ2-5, with D possibly matching TRBD1 (6 bases). This CDR3 is 16 amino acids long. V lost 5 bases and J lost 6, with 22 bases in between. CDR1 is SGHAT and CDR2 is FQNNGV in the germline V gene. The DNA of the CDR3 is TGTGCCAGCAGCCTTCCCGGCTCACAGGGTAGCAAGACCCAGTACTTC. It encodes CASSLPGSQGSKTQYF.

V usage is TRBV9 and J usage is TRBJ2-3, with D perhaps TRBD1 or TRBD2 (6 bases each). The V gene's germline CDR1 is SGDLS and CDR2 YYNGEE. This CDR3 contains 16 residues. Trimming shortened V by 4 bases and J by 1 base, and 16 bases separated the two germline ends. This chain's CDR3 is CASSPSRGAGTDTQYF. Written as DNA, the CDR3 is TGTGCCAGCAGCCCAAGTAGGGGGGCCGGCACAGATACGCAGTATTTT.

The J gene is TRBJ2-1, the V gene TRBV4-2; 14 bases agree with TRBD2. Germline-derived CDR1 and CDR2 are LGHNA and YNFKEQ. The CDR3 length is 16 residues. V gave up 3 bases and J gave up 8 bases; unmatched junction bases: 6. The chain's CDR3 is CASSQETSGGADEQFF. The CDR3 DNA follows: TGTGCCAGCAGCCAGGAGACTAGCGGGGGGGCGGATGAGCAGTTCTTC.

The V call is TRBV19, the J call TRBJ2-2, with D perhaps assigned TRBD1 or TRBD2 (6 bases each). V gave up 4 bases and J gave up 4 bases, with 13 bases separating them. The CDR3 has 15 residues. Per the germline V gene, CDR1 is LNHDA and CDR2 is SQIVND (reference sequence). CDR3 amino acids: CASSSLQGGTGELFF. The CDR3 DNA reads TGTGCCAGTAGTAGCTTACAGGGAGGCACCGGGGAGCTGTTTTTT.

This chain connects TRBV5-4 to TRBJ1-1; D unclear. With 0 bases removed from V and 0 bases from J, the gap between germline ends came to 3 bases. The CDR3 spans 13 residues. Germline CDR1 SGHNT, CDR2 YYREEE (reference sequence). The CDR3 reads CASSLELNTEAFF. CDR3 coding DNA: TGTGCCAGCAGCTTGGAGTTGAACACTGAAGCTTTCTTT.

The chain couples TRBV7-9 to TRBJ2-3; TRBD2 is a possible D gene (5 bases). Trimming took 3 bases from V and 1 from J, leaving 8 bases between them. From germline, CDR1 is SEHNR and CDR2 FQNEAQ (reference sequence). The CDR3 sequence is 14 residues long. The CDR3 is CASSFRRGTDTQYF. For the CDR3, the DNA is TGTGCCAGCAGCTTCCGGCGGGGCACAGATACGCAGTATTTT.

This clone came up once. V gene TRBV20-1 combines with J gene TRBJ1-1; 8 bases match TRBD1. V lost 5 bases to trimming and J lost 6 bases; unmatched junction nucleotides: 2. The CDR3 sequence is 11 residues long. Looked up from germline, CDR1 is DFQATT and CDR2 is SNEGSKA (reference sequence). The CDR3 DNA reads TGCAGTGCTGAACAGGGGGCTGAAGCTTTCTTT. It encodes CSAEQGAEAFF.

The J gene is TRBJ2-4, the V gene TRBV5-1; no clear D gene. V lost 0 bases and J lost 6, with 10 bases in between. CDR1 is SGHRS, CDR2 YFSETQ, per germline. The CDR3 length is 14 residues. For the CDR3, the DNA is TGCGCCAGCAGCTTGGTAGCCGATTCAAACATTCAGTACTTC. Protein sequence: CASSLVADSNIQYF.

V and J are TRBV5-1 and TRBJ1-1; D call uncertain. The CDR3 has 15 residues. The V end was cut by 1 base, the J end by 1 base, with 11 bases between. CDR1 and CDR2 from the germline V gene are SGHRS and YFSETQ. In DNA form, the CDR3 reads TGCGCCAGCAGCTTGATCAGCCAGCAGAACACTGAAGCTTTCTTT. It codes for CASSLISQQNTEAFF.

The V gene is TRBV6-6, the J gene TRBJ2-7, with 8 bases matching TRBD2. Germline CDR1 is MNHNY and CDR2 is SVGAGI (reference sequence). This CDR3 comprises 14 residues. Trimming took 9 bases from V and 5 from J; bases not matched to a gene: 12. CDR3 loop: CARGTGGARNEQYF. CDR3 nucleotide sequence: TGTGCCAGGGGAACGGGGGGGGCGCGTAACGAGCAGTACTTC.

The rearrangement links TRBV7-2 to TRBJ2-7; tentatively, D is TRBD1 (5 bases). The CDR3 loop spans 15 amino acids. V was cut by 3 bases and J by 2 bases, with 14 bases left in between. Germline assignment: CDR1 SGHTA and CDR2 FQGNSA. The DNA of the CDR3 is TGTGCCAGCAGCTTCGGCGGCAGGGTCCCCTACGAGCAGTACTTC. It codes for CASSFGGRVPYEQYF.

This chain connects TRBV2 to TRBJ2-2; TRBD2 matches 7 bases. V lost 8 bases and J lost 6; bases outside the gene matches: 6. Germline V lookup: CDR1 SNHLY, CDR2 FYNNEI. CDR3 length: 13 amino acids. The CDR3 spells CASREEQAGELFF. CDR3 sequence (DNA): TGTGCCAGCCGGGAGGAACAGGCCGGGGAGCTGTTTTTT.

This chain joins TRBV27 and TRBJ2-4; 7 nucleotides agree with TRBD2. CDR3 length: 13 residues. The germline gives CDR1 MNHEY, CDR2 SMNVEV (reference sequence). Unmatched junction bases numbered 4, after V lost 4 bases and J lost 7 bases. The CDR3 DNA sequence: TGTGCCAGCAGTTCGGGACTAAAGAACATTCAGTACTTC. Its protein is CASSSGLKNIQYF.

The gene calls are TRBV5-8 and TRBJ2-3; D is perhaps TRBD1 (5 bases). The CDR3 loop spans 13 amino acids. Deletions cut 2 bases from V and 6 bases from J, with 10 bases between. CDR1 is SGHTS and CDR2 is YDEGEE in the germline V gene. The CDR3 DNA follows: TGTGCCAGCAGCTTCCAAGCAGGGGATACGCAGTATTTT. It encodes CASSFQAGDTQYF.

The chain recombines TRBV7-2 with TRBJ1-2; 9 bases align to TRBD1. This CDR3 is built from 14 residues. Germline V lookup: CDR1 SGHTA, CDR2 FQGNSA. The V segment lost 5 bases and the J segment 3 bases; nucleotides outside the gene matches: 4. CDR3 region: CASSPDRGDYGYTF. CDR3 nucleotides: TGTGCCAGCAGCCCGGACAGGGGAGACTATGGCTACACCTTC.

The chain is built from TRBV29-1 and TRBJ2-3; TRBD1 matches at 11 bases. The CDR3 loop spans 14 amino acids. V lost 8 bases, J lost 5 bases, and 9 bases stayed unmatched. The V gene's germline CDR1 is SQVTM and CDR2 ANQGSEA. The CDR3 loop is CSSVRTGGIDTQYF. The CDR3 DNA sequence: TGCAGCTCGGTGAGGACAGGGGGCATAGATACGCAGTATTTT.